This T cell receptor beta chain emerged from a study of blood T cell repertoires in COVID-19. Germline V gene sequence: CDR1 SGHRS, CDR2 YFSETQ. CDR3 length: 17 amino acids. V dropped 3 bases and J dropped 2 bases, with 17 bases sitting between them. This study enrolled people aged about 18 to 100 from roughly 22 US geographic areas. Sequencing used immunoSEQ multiplex PCR; TCRdb keeps in-frame clones, though not all of them. The data contain 280,000 or so clones, 85% of them seen just once; the ten biggest clones take up about 2.5%. The sequenced sample was PBMCs or T cells enriched from blood (not recorded which). The clonotype comes from a woman in her forties or fifties who had recovered from COVID-19. V usage is TRBV5-1 and J usage is TRBJ1-4; D may be TRBD1 (5 bases). The DNA of the CDR3 is TGCGCCAGCAGCTATGATCTGTCCCGGGGGACTAATGAAAAACTGTTTTTT. Protein sequence: CASSYDLSRGTNEKLFF. The whole variable domain, filled in from reference TRBV5-1 and TRBJ1-4, reads KAGVTQTPRYLIKTRGQQVTLSCSPISGHRSVSWYQQTPGQGLQFLFEYFSETQRNKGNFPGRFSGRQFSNSRSEMNVSTLELGDSALYLCASSYDLSRGTNEKLFFGSGTQLSVL.